The 10 T cell receptor beta chains below were found in one sample sequenced in a study of CD8 T cells in ankylosing spondylitis. Via MiXCR, TCRdb re-called the 5' RACE reads, giving one row per CDR3 protein. In the table there are some 130,000 distinct CDR3 sequences, about 7% of which are singletons. What was sequenced was blood, either unsorted or a sorted T cell fraction (not recorded which). The origin of the receptors is a female donor with ankylosing spondylitis or in good health (not recorded which).

This clonotype was picked up many times. The CDR3 region has the DNA TGTGCCAGCAGTGGGTGGGGAGGGCAGCCCCAGCATTTT. Residues: CASSGWGGQPQHF. The gene calls are TRBV6-1 and TRBJ1-5; no clear D. Germline V gene data show CDR1 as MNHNS and CDR2 as SASEGT. The CDR3 is made up of 13 amino acids. V lost 4 bases to trimming and J lost 7 bases, with 11 bases between them.

This clonotype has ten or more counts. This chain uses TRBV10-3 with TRBJ1-4; tentatively, D is TRBD1 (6 bases). V was shortened by 10 bases and J by 0 bases, with 18 bases between the two germline ends. The germline CDR1 and CDR2 sequences are ENHRY and SYGVKD. The CDR3 is made up of 16 amino acids. The DNA of the CDR3 is TGTGCCACGCCGGGACAACGGGCTTCAACTAATGAAAAACTGTTTTTT. It translates to CATPGQRASTNEKLFF.

V usage is TRBV3-1 and J usage is TRBJ2-1; no firm D call. This CDR3 comprises 15 residues. CDR1 and CDR2 (germline): LGHDT, YNNKEL (reference sequence). V was shortened by 8 bases and J by 0 bases, with 14 bases between the two germline ends. The CDR3 DNA reads as TGTGCCAGCGTCTCGACGGATAGCTCCTACAATGAGCAGTTCTTC. This gives the protein CASVSTDSSYNEQFF.

This clonotype occurred many times. The chain carries TRBV4-3 and TRBJ1-2, with D maybe TRBD1 (6 bases). The germline V gene encodes CDR1 LGHNA and CDR2 YSLEER. The CDR3 loop spans 15 amino acids. V was shortened by 0 bases and J by 4 bases, with 12 bases between the two germline ends. CDR3 residues: CASSQDRGRGYGYTF. CDR3 nucleotide sequence: TGCGCCAGCAGCCAAGATCGTGGCAGGGGCTATGGCTACACCTTC.

This clonotype was recorded many times. J is TRBJ2-3 and V is TRBV12-3 or TRBV12-4; D not certain. This CDR3 has 14 amino acids. Trimming shortened V by 5 bases and J by 3 bases, and 12 bases separated the two germline ends. CDR3 DNA: TGTGCCAGCAGTATCCTCCGGGCTACAGATACGCAGTATTTT. Its translation is CASSILRATDTQYF.

There are many counts of this clonotype. This rearrangement joins TRBV5-1 to TRBJ2-1, with D unclear. Trimming shortened V by 0 bases and J by 7 bases, and 8 bases separated the two germline ends. Germline loops: CDR1 SGHRS, CDR2 YFSETQ. The CDR3 loop spans 13 amino acids. In DNA form, the CDR3 reads TGCGCCAGCAGCTTGGCCGGAGTGAATGAGCAGTTCTTC. As protein: CASSLAGVNEQFF.

This clonotype has only a few counts. The chain links TRBV12-3 or TRBV12-4 to TRBJ1-1; 8 nucleotides agree with TRBD1. This CDR3 region has 18 residues. The CDR3 here is CTFTSFGRLDRENTEAFF. Here the CDR3 DNA reads TGTACCTTCACCTCATTTGGTCGGCTGGACAGGGAGAACACTGAAGCTTTCTTT.

This clonotype was seen repeatedly, ten times or more. The J gene is TRBJ1-3, the V gene TRBV6-1; no firm D call. CDR1 and CDR2 (germline): MNHNS, SASEGT. Trimming cost V 3 bases and J 2 bases, with 14 bases left between them. This CDR3 is 16 amino acids long. The DNA of the CDR3 is TGTGCCAGCAGTGAGAGTGCGGGGATTACTGGAAACACCATATATTTT. It encodes CASSESAGITGNTIYF.

This clonotype was seen many times. The V and J genes are TRBV18 and TRBJ1-2; perhaps TRBD1 as D (6 bases). This CDR3 comprises 14 residues. Germline lookup yields CDR1 KGHSH and CDR2 LQKENI. The ends were cut back, 8 bases at V and 5 bases at J, with 18 bases in the middle. This CDR3 is CASHGQTFRYGYTF. CDR3 in DNA: TGTGCCAGCCATGGACAGACTTTCCGTTATGGCTACACCTTC.

This clonotype came up many times. The rearrangement joins TRBV5-1 to TRBJ2-3; 7 nucleotides agree with TRBD2. J gave up 3 bases and V 3 bases, and 10 bases lay outside the gene matches. This CDR3 is built from 16 residues. Germline CDR1 is SGHRS and CDR2 is YFSETQ. CDR3 sequence: CASSSTGGTPTDTQYF. CDR3 nucleotides: TGCGCCAGCAGCTCTACCGGGGGGACTCCGACAGATACGCAGTATTTT.